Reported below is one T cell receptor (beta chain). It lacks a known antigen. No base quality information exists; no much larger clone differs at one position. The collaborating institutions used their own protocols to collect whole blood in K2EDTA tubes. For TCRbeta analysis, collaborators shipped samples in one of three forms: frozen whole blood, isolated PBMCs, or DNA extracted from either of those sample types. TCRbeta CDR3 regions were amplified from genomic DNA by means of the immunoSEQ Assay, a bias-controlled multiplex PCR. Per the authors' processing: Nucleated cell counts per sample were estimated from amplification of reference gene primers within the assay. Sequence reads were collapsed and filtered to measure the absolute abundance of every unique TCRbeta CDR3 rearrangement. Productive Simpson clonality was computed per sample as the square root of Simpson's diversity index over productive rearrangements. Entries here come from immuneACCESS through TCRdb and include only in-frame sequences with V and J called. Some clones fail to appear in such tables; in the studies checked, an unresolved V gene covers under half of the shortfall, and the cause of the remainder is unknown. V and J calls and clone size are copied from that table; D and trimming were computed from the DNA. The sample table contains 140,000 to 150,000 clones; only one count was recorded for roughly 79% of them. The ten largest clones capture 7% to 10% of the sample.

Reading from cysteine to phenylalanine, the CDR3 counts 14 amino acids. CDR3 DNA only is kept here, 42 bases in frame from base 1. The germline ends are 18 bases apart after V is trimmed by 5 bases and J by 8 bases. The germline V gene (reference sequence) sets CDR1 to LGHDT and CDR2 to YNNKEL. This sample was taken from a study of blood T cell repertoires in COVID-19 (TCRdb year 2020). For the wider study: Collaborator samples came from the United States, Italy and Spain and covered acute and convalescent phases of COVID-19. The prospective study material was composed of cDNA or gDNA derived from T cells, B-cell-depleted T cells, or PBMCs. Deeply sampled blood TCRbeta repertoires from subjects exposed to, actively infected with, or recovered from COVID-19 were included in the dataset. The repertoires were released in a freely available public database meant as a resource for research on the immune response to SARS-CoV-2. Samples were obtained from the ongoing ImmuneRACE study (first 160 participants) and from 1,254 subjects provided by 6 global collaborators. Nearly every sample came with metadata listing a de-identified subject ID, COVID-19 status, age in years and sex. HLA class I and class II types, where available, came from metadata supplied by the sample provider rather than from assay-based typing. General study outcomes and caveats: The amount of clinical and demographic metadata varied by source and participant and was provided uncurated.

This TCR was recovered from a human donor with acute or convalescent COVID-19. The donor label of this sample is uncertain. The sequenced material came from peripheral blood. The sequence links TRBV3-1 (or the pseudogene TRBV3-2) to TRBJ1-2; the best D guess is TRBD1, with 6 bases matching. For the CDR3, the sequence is CASSDSRGFRGYTF. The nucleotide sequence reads TGTGCCAGCAGCGACTCGAGGGGGTTTCGGGGCTACACCTTC.